This is a list of T cell receptor beta chains from one sample in a study of cytomegalovirus exposure and HLA in healthy donors. Libraries were prepared by immunoSEQ multiplex PCR; TCRdb keeps only in-frame clonotypes and omits some of them. Of roughly 180,000 clones in the sample, roughly four fifths were seen once. Sequenced sample: PBMCs. All receptors derive from a female donor in good health and CMV-seronegative. The CDR3 runs from the conserved cysteine through the conserved F or W. Fields, in order: D gene, V gene, J gene, clone size, CDR3 protein, CDR3 DNA. D genes are given only for firm matches. Clone size, where shown, is once, few, many, or a class for clones that have expanded.

TRBD2	TRBV29-1	TRBJ2-7	-	CSVQAGETYEQYF	TGCAGCGTTCAAGCGGGAGAGACCTACGAGCAGTACTTC
TRBD1	TRBV29-1	TRBJ1-3	-	CSVVQGAGNTIYF	TGCAGCGTGGTACAGGGGGCTGGAAACACCATATATTTT
-	TRBV5-8	TRBJ2-3	once	CASREYPGQISGGYTDTQYF	TGTGCCTCCCGCGAGTACCCGGGACAGATAAGCGGGGGATACACAGATACGCAGTATTTT
TRBD1	TRBV7-3	TRBJ2-6	-	CASSAGTGLSGANVLTF	TGTGCCAGCAGCGCCGGGACAGGACTTTCTGGGGCCAACGTCCTGACTTTC
TRBD1	TRBV7-2	TRBJ1-1	-	CASSLTGVNTEAFF	TGTGCCAGCAGCTTAACAGGGGTGAACACTGAAGCTTTCTTT
TRBD1	TRBV7-9	TRBJ2-7	-	CASSRQGYEQYF	TGTGCCAGCAGTCGACAGGGTTACGAGCAGTACTTC
-	TRBV7-2	TRBJ2-2	once	CASSFSGTGPGELFF	TGTGCCAGCAGCTTCTCTGGAACAGGGCCCGGGGAGCTGTTTTTT
-	TRBV5-4	TRBJ1-4	once	CASSFSFRAVNEKLFF	TGTGCCAGCAGCTTCTCCTTCAGGGCCGTTAATGAAAAACTGTTTTTT
TRBD1	TRBV11-3	TRBJ1-1	-	CASSLQGAGTEAFF	TGTGCCAGCAGCTTACAGGGGGCGGGCACTGAAGCTTTCTTT
-	TRBV6-1	TRBJ1-5	-	CASSESAGTGDQPQHF	TGTGCCAGCAGTGAATCGGCAGGAACGGGGGATCAGCCCCAGCATTTT
-	TRBV5-5	TRBJ1-2	-	CASSFYRDYGYTF	TGTGCCAGCAGCTTTTACAGGGACTATGGCTACACCTTC
TRBD2	TRBV5-1	TRBJ2-5	-	CASRASASGGRETQYF	TGCGCCAGCAGAGCCTCGGCTAGCGGAGGGCGAGAGACCCAGTACTTC
-	TRBV2	TRBJ2-2	-	CASSGLSSNTGELFF	TGTGCCAGCAGCGGACTATCTTCGAACACCGGGGAGCTGTTTTTT
TRBD2	TRBV5-5	TRBJ2-7	-	CASSLQASGGTFYEQYF	TGTGCCAGCAGCCTGCAGGCTAGCGGGGGGACTTTCTACGAGCAGTACTTC
TRBD2	TRBV6-5	TRBJ2-1	-	CASSYGTSGGGEQFF	TGTGCCAGCAGTTACGGGACTAGCGGGGGGGGTGAGCAGTTCTTC
-	TRBV6-1	TRBJ2-5	-	CASSEASAGAGETQYF	TGTGCCAGCAGTGAAGCGTCGGCAGGGGCTGGAGAGACCCAGTACTTC
TRBD1	TRBV29-1	TRBJ1-1	-	CSVDGQGEPVFF	TGCAGCGTAGACGGACAGGGAGAACCAGTTTTCTTT
-	TRBV2	TRBJ2-2	-	CASNPQGLGTGELFF	TGTGCCAGCAACCCGCAGGGGCTCGGGACCGGGGAGCTGTTTTTT
-	TRBV29-1	TRBJ1-2	few	CSVMSQTGTTNYGYTF	TGCAGCGTTATGTCTCAGACCGGGACAACTAACTATGGCTACACCTTC
-	TRBV7-9	TRBJ2-5	few	CASSSGQTQYF	TGTGCCAGCAGCTCAGGTCAGACCCAGTACTTC
TRBD2	TRBV6-6	TRBJ2-3	-	CASRRTSGTDTQYF	TGTGCCAGCAGGCGGACTAGCGGCACAGATACGCAGTATTTT
-	TRBV6-5	TRBJ2-7	-	CASSYSDSTYEQYF	TGTGCCAGCAGTTACTCGGACAGTACCTACGAGCAGTACTTC
TRBD1	TRBV11-1	TRBJ1-2	few	CASTTDRGRDGYTF	TGTGCCAGCACCACGGACAGGGGGCGAGATGGCTACACCTTC
TRBD2	TRBV7-9	TRBJ2-3	few	CASREGGGTQYF	TGTGCCAGCAGGGAAGGCGGGGGTACGCAGTATTTT
TRBD2	TRBV7-2	TRBJ2-5	few	CASSPGGPQETQYF	TGTGCCAGCAGCCCGGGGGGACCCCAAGAGACCCAGTACTTC
-	TRBV28	TRBJ2-7	-	CASRTVFRDSYEQYF	TGTGCCAGCAGAACGGTTTTCCGGGATTCCTACGAGCAGTACTTC
TRBD2	TRBV28	TRBJ2-4	-	CASSSSGSAKNIQYF	TGTGCCAGCAGTTCTAGCGGGAGTGCCAAAAACATTCAGTACTTC
TRBD1	TRBV7-8	TRBJ2-7	-	CASTIRAGGTSEQYF	TGTGCCAGCACTATCCGGGCAGGGGGAACTTCAGAGCAGTACTTC
TRBD1	TRBV19	TRBJ1-4	-	CASSIATGTGNEKLFF	TGTGCCAGTAGTATAGCCACCGGGACAGGGAATGAAAAACTGTTTTTT
TRBD1	TRBV9	TRBJ2-5	-	CASSSAGTVKETQYF	TGTGCCAGCAGCTCAGCCGGGACAGTAAAAGAGACCCAGTACTTC
TRBD2	TRBV5-1	TRBJ2-2	-	CASSLVAGGVTGELFF	TGCGCCAGCAGCTTGGTGGCGGGAGGAGTTACCGGGGAGCTGTTTTTT
-	TRBV18	TRBJ2-5	-	CASSRGPYQQETQYF	TGTGCCAGCTCACGAGGGCCTTACCAACAAGAGACCCAGTACTTC
-	TRBV7-9	TRBJ2-7	-	CASETGSYEQYF	TGTGCCAGCGAGACAGGATCCTACGAGCAGTACTTC
-	TRBV5-8	TRBJ2-6	few	CASSRAGTGANVLTF	TGTGCCAGCAGCCGCGCGGGCACTGGGGCCAACGTCCTGACTTTC
-	TRBV7-2	TRBJ1-2	-	CASSLVQSPSPNYGYTF	TGTGCCAGCAGCTTAGTGCAGAGTCCTAGCCCTAACTATGGCTACACCTTC
TRBD1	TRBV5-5	TRBJ2-7	-	CASSSQRQGHEQYF	TGTGCCAGCAGCTCGCAAAGACAGGGCCACGAGCAGTACTTC
TRBD1	TRBV6-5	TRBJ1-2	once	CASRPTGGSLYGYTF	TGTGCCAGCAGACCGACAGGGGGCTCCTTGTATGGCTACACCTTC
-	TRBV30	TRBJ2-1	few	CAWSTGVEQFF	TGTGCCTGGAGTACCGGGGTCGAGCAGTTCTTC
TRBD1	TRBV27	TRBJ1-6	-	CASSTFGQGRNSPLHF	TGTGCCAGCAGTACATTCGGACAGGGTCGGAATTCACCCCTCCACTTT
-	TRBV7-2	TRBJ1-1	-	CASSLPDFRQVPTTEAFF	TGTGCCAGCAGCTTACCCGACTTTAGACAGGTCCCTACCACTGAAGCTTTCTTT
TRBD1	TRBV27	TRBJ2-7	-	CASSLSTGSNEQYF	TGTGCCAGCAGTCTCTCGACAGGGAGCAACGAGCAGTACTTC